These 8 T cell receptor beta chains share one sample of origin, sequenced in a study of blood T cell repertoires in COVID-19. Data came from immunoSEQ multiplex PCR; TCRdb stores just in-frame clones and leaves some out. The data contain a few hundred thousand clones, roughly nine tenths of them seen just once; the ten biggest clones take up approximately 9.8%. Sequencing input: peripheral blood. The source of these receptors is a man aged 40-49 years who had recovered from COVID-19.

The chain uses TRBV7-6 and TRBJ2-2; tentatively, D is TRBD1 (6 bases). The CDR3 spans 12 residues. The germline V and J ends were trimmed by 5 bases and 5 bases, with 6 bases remaining between them. Germline V gene sequence: CDR1 SGHVS, CDR2 FNYEAQ. The CDR3 DNA follows: TGTGCCAGCAGCCAGGGGACCGGGGAGCTGTTTTTT. Translated, it gives CASSQGTGELFF.

This sequence joins TRBV9 and TRBJ2-7; maybe TRBD2 (6 bases). Germline lookup yields CDR1 SGDLS and CDR2 YYNGEE. V gave up 4 bases and J gave up 5 bases, with 16 bases separating them. There are 14 residues in the CDR3. CDR3 nucleotide sequence: TGTGCCAGCAGCCCGCTGAGGAGGGATGACGAGCAGTACTTC. Translated, it gives CASSPLRRDDEQYF.

This chain connects TRBV14 to TRBJ1-1, with 10 positions matching TRBD1. The V segment lost 5 bases and the J segment 8 bases; nucleotides outside the gene matches: 11. The CDR3 covers 15 residues. The germline gives CDR1 SGHDN, CDR2 FVKESK. CDR3 nucleotides: TGTGCCAGCAGCTCCCGTTCCGGGACAGGGGTCGAAGCTTTCTTT. It codes for CASSSRSGTGVEAFF.

The chain is built from TRBV25-1 and TRBJ2-1; 8 bases match TRBD1. CDR1 and CDR2 from the germline V gene are MGHDK and SYGVNS. This CDR3 region has 15 residues. V trimming: 4 bases; J trimming: 5 bases; junction bases outside the gene matches: 7. The CDR3 reads CASSGAGQADNEQFF. The CDR3 DNA follows: TGTGCCAGCAGTGGGGCGGGACAGGCGGACAATGAGCAGTTCTTC.

The chain is built from TRBV27 and TRBJ2-7, with D unclear. The CDR3 contains 12 residues. Trimming cost V 4 bases and J 4 bases, with 8 bases left between them. Germline loops: CDR1 MNHEY, CDR2 SMNVEV (reference sequence). The CDR3 DNA reads as TGTGCCAGCAGTTCTCCCTTTTACGAGCAGTACTTC. Translated: CASSSPFYEQYF.

V and J are TRBV7-2 and TRBJ2-7, with TRBD2 matching over 11 bases. The CDR3 is 17 residues long. Germline values: CDR1 SGHTA, CDR2 FQGNSA. V shed 0 bases, J shed 3 bases, and the junction held 7 bases outside the gene matches. CDR3 loop: CASSLAPPLAGGYEQYF. In DNA, the CDR3 is TGTGCCAGCAGCTTAGCCCCCCCGCTAGCGGGGGGCTACGAGCAGTACTTC. Filled out from reference TRBV7-2 and TRBJ2-7, the complete variable domain reads GAGVSQSPSNKVTEKGKDVELRCDPISGHTALYWYRQSLGQGLEFLIYFQGNSAPDKSGLPSDRFSAERTGGSVSTLTIQRTQQEDSAVYLCASSLAPPLAGGYEQYFGPGTRLTVT.

The chain uses TRBV27 and TRBJ2-3, with 8 bases matching TRBD1. Germline lookup yields CDR1 MNHEY and CDR2 SMNVEV (reference sequence). This CDR3 has 16 residues. Trimming at V came to 3 bases and at J to 8 bases, leaving 13 bases not matched to a gene. In nucleotides, the CDR3 is TGTGCCAGCAGTTTTCTGGTGGGCAGGGGGCCGAGTACGCAGTATTTT. It translates to CASSFLVGRGPSTQYF.

The chain carries TRBV6-5 and TRBJ2-3, with 8 bases fitting TRBD2. CDR1 is MNHEY, CDR2 SVGAGI, per germline. V trimming: 4 bases; J trimming: 2 bases; junction bases outside the gene matches: 5. This CDR3 has 15 amino acids. The CDR3 DNA reads TGTGCCAGCAGTTTTCGGGGGGGGAACACAGATACGCAGTATTTT. Translation: CASSFRGGNTDTQYF.